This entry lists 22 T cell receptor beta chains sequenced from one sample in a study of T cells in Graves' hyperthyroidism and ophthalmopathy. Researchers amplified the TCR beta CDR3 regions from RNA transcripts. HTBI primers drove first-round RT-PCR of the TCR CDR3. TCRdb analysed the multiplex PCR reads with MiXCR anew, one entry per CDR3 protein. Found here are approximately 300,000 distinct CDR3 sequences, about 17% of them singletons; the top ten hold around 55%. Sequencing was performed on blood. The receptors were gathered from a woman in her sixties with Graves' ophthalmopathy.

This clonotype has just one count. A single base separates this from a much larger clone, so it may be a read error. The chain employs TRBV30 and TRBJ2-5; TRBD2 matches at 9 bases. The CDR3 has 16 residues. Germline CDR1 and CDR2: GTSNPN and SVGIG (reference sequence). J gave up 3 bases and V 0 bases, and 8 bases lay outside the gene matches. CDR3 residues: CAWSVGFSGGKETQYF. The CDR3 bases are TGTGCCTGGAGTGTAGGGTTTAGCGGGGGAAAAGAGACCCAGTACTTC.

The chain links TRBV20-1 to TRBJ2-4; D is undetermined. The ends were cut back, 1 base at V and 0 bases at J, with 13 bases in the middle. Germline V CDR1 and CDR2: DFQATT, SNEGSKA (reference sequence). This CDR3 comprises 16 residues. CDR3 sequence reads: CSARGPPRIAKNIQYF. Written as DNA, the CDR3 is TGCAGTGCTAGAGGACCCCCTCGGATAGCCAAAAACATTCAGTACTTC.

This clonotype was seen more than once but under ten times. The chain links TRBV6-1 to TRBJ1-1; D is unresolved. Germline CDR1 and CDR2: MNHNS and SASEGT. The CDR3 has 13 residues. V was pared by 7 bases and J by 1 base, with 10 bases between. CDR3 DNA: TGTGCCAGCAACAGAAAGGGGAACACTGAAGCTTTCTTT. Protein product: CASNRKGNTEAFF.

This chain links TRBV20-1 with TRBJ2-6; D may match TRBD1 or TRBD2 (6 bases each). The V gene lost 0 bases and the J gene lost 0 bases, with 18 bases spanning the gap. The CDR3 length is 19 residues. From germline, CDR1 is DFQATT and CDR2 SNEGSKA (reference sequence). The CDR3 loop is CSARDARGASNSGANVLTF. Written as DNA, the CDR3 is TGCAGTGCTAGAGATGCTAGGGGGGCCTCCAACTCTGGGGCCAACGTCCTGACTTTC.

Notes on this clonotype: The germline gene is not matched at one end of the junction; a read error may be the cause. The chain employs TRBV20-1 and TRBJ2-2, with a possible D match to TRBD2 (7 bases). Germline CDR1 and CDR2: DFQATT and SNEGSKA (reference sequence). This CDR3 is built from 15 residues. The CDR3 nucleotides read TGCAGTGCCAGAGGGACCGCGGGGGCTGGCGGGGAGCTGTTTTTT. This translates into CSARGTAGAGGELFF.

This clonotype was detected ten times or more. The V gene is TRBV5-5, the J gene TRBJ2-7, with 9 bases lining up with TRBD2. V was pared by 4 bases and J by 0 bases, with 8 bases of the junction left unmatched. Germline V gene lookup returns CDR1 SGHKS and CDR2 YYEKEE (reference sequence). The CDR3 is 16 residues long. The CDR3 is CASSLRGGGFSYEQYF. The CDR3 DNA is TGTGCCAGCAGCCTGCGGGGGGGCGGGTTCTCCTACGAGCAGTACTTC.

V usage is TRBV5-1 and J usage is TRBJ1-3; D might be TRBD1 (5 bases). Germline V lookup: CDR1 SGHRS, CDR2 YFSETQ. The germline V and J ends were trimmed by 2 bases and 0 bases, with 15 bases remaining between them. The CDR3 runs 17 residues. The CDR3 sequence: CASSLMGGILSGNTIYF. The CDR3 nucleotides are TGCGCCAGCAGCTTAATGGGGGGTATTCTCTCTGGAAACACCATATATTTT.

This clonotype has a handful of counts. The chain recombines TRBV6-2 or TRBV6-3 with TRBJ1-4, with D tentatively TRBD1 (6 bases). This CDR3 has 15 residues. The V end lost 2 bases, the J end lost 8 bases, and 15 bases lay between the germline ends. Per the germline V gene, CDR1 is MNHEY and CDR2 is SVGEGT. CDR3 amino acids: CASSYIRGAGEKLFF. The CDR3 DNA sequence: TGTGCCAGCAGTTACATCCGGGGGGCAGGCGAAAAACTGTTTTTT.

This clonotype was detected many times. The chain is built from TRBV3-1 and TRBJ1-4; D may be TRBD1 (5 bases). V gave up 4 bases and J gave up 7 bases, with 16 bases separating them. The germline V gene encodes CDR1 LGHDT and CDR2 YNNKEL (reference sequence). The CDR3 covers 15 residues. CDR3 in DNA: TGTGCCAGCAGCCCCCATCGGGGGGATGGTGAAAAACTGTTTTTT. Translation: CASSPHRGDGEKLFF.

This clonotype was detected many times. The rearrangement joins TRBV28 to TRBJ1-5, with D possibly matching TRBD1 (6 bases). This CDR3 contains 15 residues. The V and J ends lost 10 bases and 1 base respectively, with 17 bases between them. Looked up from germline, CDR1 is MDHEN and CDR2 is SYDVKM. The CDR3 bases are TGTGCCACTTCCCCCCCGGGGGCCAGCAATCAGCCCCAGCATTTT. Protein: CATSPPGASNQPQHF.

The CDR3 DNA is TGCGCCAGCAGCTTGGCCGCAGGGTCCAACTATGGCTACACCTTC. As protein: CASSLAAGSNYGYTF. V is TRBV5-1 and J is TRBJ1-2; D might be TRBD1 (5 bases). CDR1 is SGHRS and CDR2 is YFSETQ in the germline V gene. V lost 0 bases to trimming and J lost 2 bases, with 11 bases between them. The CDR3 extends over 15 amino acids.

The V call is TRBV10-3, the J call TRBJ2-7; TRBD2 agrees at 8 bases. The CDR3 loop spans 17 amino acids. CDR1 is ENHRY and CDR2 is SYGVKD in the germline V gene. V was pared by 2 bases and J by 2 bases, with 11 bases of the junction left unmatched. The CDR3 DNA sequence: TGTGCCATCAGTGAGGCGACCGGGACTAGTGGGACCTACGAGCAGTACTTC. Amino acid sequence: CAISEATGTSGTYEQYF.

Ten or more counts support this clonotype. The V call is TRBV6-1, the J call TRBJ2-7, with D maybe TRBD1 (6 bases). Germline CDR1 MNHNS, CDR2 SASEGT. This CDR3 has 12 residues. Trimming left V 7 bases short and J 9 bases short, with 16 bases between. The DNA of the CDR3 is TGTGCCAGCAAGTCACCGGGACAAATGCAGTACTTC. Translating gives CASKSPGQMQYF.

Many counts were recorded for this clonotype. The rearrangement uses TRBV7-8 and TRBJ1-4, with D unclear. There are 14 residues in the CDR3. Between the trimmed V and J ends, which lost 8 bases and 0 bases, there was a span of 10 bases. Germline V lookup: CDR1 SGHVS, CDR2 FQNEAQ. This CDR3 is CASGSRATNEKLFF. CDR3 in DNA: TGTGCCAGCGGCTCGCGGGCAACTAATGAAAAACTGTTTTTT.

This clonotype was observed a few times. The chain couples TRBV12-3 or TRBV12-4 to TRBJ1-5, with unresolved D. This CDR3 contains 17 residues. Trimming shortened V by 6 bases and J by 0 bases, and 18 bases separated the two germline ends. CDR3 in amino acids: CASSPPVIGYSNQPQHF. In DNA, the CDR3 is TGTGCCAGCAGCCCACCCGTCATTGGGTATAGCAATCAGCCCCAGCATTTT.

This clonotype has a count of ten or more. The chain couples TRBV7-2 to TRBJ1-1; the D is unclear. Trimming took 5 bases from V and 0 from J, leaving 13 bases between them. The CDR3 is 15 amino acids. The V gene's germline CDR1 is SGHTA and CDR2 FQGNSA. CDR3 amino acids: CASSLQWRVNTEAFF. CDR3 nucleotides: TGTGCCAGCAGCCTCCAATGGCGCGTGAACACTGAAGCTTTCTTT.

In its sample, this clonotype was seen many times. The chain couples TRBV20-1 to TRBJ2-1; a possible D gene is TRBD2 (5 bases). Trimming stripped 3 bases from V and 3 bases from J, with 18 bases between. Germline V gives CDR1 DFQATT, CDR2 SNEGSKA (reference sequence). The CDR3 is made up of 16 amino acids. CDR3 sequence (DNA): TGCAGTGCTAGTGGAGACACCTCGAGGGACTACAATGAGCAGTTCTTC. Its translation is CSASGDTSRDYNEQFF.

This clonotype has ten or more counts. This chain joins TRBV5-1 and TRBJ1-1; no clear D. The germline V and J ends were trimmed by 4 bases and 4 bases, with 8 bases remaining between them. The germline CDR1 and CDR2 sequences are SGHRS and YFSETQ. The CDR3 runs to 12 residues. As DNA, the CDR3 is TGCGCCAGCAGCGACATTGGCACTGAAGCTTTCTTT. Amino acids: CASSDIGTEAFF.

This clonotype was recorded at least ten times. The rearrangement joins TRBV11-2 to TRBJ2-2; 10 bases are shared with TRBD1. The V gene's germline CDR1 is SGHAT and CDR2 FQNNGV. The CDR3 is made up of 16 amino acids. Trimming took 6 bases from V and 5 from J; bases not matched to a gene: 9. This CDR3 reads CASRSGQGLATGELFF. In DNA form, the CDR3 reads TGTGCCAGCAGGTCGGGACAGGGGCTTGCTACCGGGGAGCTGTTTTTT.

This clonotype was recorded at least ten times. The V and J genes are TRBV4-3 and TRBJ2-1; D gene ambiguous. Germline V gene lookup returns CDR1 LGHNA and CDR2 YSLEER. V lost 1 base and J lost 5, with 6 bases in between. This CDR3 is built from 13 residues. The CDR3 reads CASSQGLNNEQFF. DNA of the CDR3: TGCGCCAGCAGCCAAGGGCTCAACAATGAGCAGTTCTTC.

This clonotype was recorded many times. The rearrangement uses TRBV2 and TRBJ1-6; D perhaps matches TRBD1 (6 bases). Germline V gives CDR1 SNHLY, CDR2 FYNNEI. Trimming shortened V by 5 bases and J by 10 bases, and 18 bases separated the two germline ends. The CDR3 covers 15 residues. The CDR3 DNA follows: TGTGCCAGCAGTATTGGGGGGCACAGAAACTCACCCCTCCACTTT. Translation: CASSIGGHRNSPLHF.

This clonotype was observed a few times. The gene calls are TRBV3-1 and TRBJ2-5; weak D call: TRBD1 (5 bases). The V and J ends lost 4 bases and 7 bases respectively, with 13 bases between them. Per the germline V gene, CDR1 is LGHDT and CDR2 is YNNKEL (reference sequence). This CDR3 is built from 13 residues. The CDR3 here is CASSPRVVGTQYF. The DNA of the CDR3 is TGTGCCAGCAGCCCCAGGGTTGTGGGGACCCAGTACTTC.